This TCR beta chain comes out of a study of response to subunit inactivated influenza vaccine. Study-wide results and caveats: The authors offered the suggestion that each seasonal influenza vaccination recruits few new T cells.

Germline V gives CDR1 SGHAT, CDR2 FQNNGV. This CDR3 spans 16 amino acids. V was trimmed by 6 bases and J by 2 bases, leaving 16 bases between them. This clonotype was counted between two and nine times. Its antigen remains unidentified. One entry per CDR3 protein, called by TCRdb with MiXCR from the RT-PCR reads. The data show about 520,000 distinct CDR3 sequences, approximately 11% seen once. The chain combines TRBV11-2 with TRBJ2-2; possibly TRBD1 or TRBD2 for D (5 bases each). The clonotype was recovered from a man aged 50-59 years who received an inactivated influenza vaccine. The source material was PBMCs from blood, sampled roughly 45 days after vaccination. The CDR3 DNA follows: TGTGCCAGCAGGGGACGAGTCGGCCTAAACACCGGGGAGCTGTTTTTT. Translating gives CASRGRVGLNTGELFF.